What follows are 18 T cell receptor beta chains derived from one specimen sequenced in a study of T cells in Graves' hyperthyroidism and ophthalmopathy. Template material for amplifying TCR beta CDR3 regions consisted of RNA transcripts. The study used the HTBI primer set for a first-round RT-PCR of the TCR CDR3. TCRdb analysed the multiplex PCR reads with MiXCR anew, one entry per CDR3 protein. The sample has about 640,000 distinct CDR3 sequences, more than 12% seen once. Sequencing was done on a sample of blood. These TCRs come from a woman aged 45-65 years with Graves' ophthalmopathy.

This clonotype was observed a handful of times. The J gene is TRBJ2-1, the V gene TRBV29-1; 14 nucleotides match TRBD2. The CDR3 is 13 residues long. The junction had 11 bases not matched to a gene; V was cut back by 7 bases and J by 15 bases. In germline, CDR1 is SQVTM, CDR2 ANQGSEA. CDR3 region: CSAGLAGDLTRFF. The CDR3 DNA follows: TGCAGCGCGGGACTAGCGGGAGATTTGACGAGGTTCTTC.

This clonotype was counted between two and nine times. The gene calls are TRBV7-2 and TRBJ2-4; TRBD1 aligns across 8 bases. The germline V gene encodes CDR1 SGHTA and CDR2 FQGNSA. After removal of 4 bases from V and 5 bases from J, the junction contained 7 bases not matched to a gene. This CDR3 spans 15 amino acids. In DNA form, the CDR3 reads TGTGCCAGCAGCTCCGGGACAGGCACAGAAAACATTCAGTACTTC. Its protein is CASSSGTGTENIQYF.

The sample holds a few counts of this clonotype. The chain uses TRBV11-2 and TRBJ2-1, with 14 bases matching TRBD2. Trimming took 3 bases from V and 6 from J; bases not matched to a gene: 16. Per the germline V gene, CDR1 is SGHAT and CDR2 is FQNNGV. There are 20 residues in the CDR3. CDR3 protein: CASSFDPGTSGRGLVNEQFF. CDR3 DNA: TGTGCCAGCAGCTTCGACCCCGGGACTAGCGGGAGAGGCCTGGTCAATGAGCAGTTCTTC.

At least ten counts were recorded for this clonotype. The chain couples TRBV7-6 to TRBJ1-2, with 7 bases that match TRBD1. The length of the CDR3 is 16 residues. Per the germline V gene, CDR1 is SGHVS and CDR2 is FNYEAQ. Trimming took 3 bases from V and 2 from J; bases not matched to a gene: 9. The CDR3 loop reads CASSFGGGTVNYGYTF. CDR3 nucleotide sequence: TGTGCCAGCAGCTTCGGAGGGGGGACAGTCAACTATGGCTACACCTTC.

The DNA for the CDR3 is TGCGCCAGCAGCTTAGGGCACTCGAACACCGGGGAGCTGTTTTTT. It yields the protein CASSLGHSNTGELFF. V and J are TRBV5-1 and TRBJ2-2; D call uncertain. Germline V gives CDR1 SGHRS, CDR2 YFSETQ. The CDR3 totals 15 residues. Trimming took 2 bases from V and 0 from J, leaving 8 bases between them.

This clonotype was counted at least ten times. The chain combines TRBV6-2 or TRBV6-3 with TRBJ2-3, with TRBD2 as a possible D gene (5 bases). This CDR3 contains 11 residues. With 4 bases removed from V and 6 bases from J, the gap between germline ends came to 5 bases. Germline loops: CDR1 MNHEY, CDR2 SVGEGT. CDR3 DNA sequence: TGTGCCAGCAGTTGGAGGGATACGCAGTATTTT. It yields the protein CASSWRDTQYF.

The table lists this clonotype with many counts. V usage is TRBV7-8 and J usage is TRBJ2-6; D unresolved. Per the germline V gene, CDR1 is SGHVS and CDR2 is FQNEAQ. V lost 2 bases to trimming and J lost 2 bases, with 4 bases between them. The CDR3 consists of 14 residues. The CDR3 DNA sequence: TGTGCCAGCAGCTTACTCGCTGGGGCCAACGTCCTGACTTTC. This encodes CASSLLAGANVLTF.

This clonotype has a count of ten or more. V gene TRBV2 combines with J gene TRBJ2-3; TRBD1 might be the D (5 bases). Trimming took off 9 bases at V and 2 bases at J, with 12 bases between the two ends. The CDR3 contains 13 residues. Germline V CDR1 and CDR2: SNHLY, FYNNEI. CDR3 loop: CASNAGITDTQYF. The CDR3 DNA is TGTGCCAGTAACGCAGGGATCACAGATACGCAGTATTTT.

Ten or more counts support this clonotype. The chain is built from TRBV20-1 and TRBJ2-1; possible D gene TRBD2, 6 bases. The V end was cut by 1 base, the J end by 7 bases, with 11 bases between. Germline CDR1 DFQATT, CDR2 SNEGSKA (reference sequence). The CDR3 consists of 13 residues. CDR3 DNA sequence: TGCAGTGCTAGAGGACTAGAACCAAATGAGCAGTTCTTC. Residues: CSARGLEPNEQFF.

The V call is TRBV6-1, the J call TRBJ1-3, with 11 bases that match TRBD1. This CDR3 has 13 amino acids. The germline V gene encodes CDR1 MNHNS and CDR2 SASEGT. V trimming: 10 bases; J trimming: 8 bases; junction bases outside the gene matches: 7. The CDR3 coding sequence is TGTGCCACCAGGACAGGGGGCACGGACACCATATATTTT. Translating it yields CATRTGGTDTIYF.

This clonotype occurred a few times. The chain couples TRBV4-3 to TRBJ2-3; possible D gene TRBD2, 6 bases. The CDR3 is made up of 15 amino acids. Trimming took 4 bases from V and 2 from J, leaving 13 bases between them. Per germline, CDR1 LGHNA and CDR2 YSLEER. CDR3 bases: TGCGCCAGCAGCCTGACTAGTCTCTCCACAGATACGCAGTATTTT. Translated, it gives CASSLTSLSTDTQYF.

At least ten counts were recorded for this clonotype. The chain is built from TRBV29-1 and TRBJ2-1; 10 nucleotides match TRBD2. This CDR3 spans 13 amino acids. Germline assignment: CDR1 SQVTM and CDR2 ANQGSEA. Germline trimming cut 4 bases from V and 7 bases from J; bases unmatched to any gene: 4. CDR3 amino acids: CSVVTSGTNEQFF. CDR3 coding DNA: TGCAGCGTTGTTACTAGCGGGACAAATGAGCAGTTCTTC.

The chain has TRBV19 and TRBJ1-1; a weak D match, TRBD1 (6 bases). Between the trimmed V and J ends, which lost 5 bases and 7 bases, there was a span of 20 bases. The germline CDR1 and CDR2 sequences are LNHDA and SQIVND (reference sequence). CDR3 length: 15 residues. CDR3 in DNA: TGTGCCAGTAGTTCACCGAGGAGACAGGCCATTGAAGCTTTCTTT. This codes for CASSSPRRQAIEAFF.

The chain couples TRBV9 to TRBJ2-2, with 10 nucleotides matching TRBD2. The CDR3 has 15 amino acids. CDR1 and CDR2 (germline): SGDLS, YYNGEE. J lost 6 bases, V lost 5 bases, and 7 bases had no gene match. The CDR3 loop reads CASSGLAAHPGELFF. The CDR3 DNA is TGTGCCAGCAGTGGACTAGCGGCCCACCCCGGGGAGCTGTTTTTT.

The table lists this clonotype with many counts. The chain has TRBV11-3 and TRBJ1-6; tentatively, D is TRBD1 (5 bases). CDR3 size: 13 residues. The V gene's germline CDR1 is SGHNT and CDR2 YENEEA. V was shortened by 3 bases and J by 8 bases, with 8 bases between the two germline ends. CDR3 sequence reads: CASSFDRYSPLHF. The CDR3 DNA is TGTGCCAGCAGCTTTGACAGATATTCACCCCTCCACTTT.

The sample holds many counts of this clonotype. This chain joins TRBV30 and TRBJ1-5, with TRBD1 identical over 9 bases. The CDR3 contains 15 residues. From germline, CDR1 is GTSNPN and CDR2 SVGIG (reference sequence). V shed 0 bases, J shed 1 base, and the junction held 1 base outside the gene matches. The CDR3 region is CAWSVGQGSNQPQHF. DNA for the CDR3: TGTGCCTGGAGTGTCGGACAGGGGAGCAATCAGCCCCAGCATTTT.

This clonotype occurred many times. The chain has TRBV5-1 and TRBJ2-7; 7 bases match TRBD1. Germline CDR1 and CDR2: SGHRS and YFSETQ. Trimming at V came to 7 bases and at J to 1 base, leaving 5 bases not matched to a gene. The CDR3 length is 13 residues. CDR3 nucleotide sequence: TGCGCCAGCCAGCCGGACAGGTCCTACGAGCAGTACTTC. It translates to CASQPDRSYEQYF.

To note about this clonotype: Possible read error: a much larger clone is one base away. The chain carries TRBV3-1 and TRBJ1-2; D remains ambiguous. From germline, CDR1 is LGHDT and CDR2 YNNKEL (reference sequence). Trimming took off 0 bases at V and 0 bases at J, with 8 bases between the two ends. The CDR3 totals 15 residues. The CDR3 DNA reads TGTGCCAGCAGCCAAGACAGGTCGACTAACTATGGCTACACCTTC. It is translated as CASSQDRSTNYGYTF.